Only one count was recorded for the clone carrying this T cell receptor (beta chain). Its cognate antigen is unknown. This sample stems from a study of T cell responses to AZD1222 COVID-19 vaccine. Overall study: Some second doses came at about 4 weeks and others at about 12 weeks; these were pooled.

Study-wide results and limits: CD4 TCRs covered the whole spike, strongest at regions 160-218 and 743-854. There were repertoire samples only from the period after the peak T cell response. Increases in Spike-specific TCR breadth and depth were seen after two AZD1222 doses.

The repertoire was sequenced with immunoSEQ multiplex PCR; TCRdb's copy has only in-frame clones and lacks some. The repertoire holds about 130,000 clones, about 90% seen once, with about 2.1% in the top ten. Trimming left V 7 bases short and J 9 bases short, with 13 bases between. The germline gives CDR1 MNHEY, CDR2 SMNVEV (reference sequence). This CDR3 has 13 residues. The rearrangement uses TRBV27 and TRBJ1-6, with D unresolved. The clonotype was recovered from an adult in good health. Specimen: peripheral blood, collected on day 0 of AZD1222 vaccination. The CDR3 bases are TGTGCCAGCACAGACCCGGCGGGTTCACCCCTCCACTTT. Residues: CASTDPAGSPLHF.